These 21 T cell receptor beta chains were sequenced from one sample in a study of beta chain features in type 1 diabetes. What was sequenced were expressed TCRB transcripts, since all of the isolated RNA had been reverse transcribed. Profiled with immunoSEQ multiplex PCR; TCRdb holds only in-frame clones, not every one. This sample has 38,000 or so clones, with around 64% found just once. The sample taken for sequencing was Tregs from blood. Receptors originate from a woman aged 25-40 years in good health.

This clone showed up just once. The V gene is TRBV28, the J gene TRBJ2-1; 8 positions agree with TRBD1. This CDR3 region has 14 residues. The trim removed 6 bases at V and 1 base at J, leaving 2 bases unmatched. The germline CDR1 and CDR2 sequences are MDHEN and SYDVKM. Here the CDR3 DNA reads TGTGCCAGCAGCACAGGGGGTTCCTACAATGAGCAGTTCTTC. This gives the protein CASSTGGSYNEQFF.

The CDR3 nucleotides read TGCGCCAGCAACCGGGCGGCGGGATCGGGTTTGTACAATGAGCAGTTCTTC. Translation gives CASNRAAGSGLYNEQFF. The chain carries TRBV5-1 and TRBJ2-1, with a tentative D call TRBD2 (6 bases). Trimming removed 6 bases at V and 4 bases at J, with 23 bases between. Looked up from germline, CDR1 is SGHRS and CDR2 is YFSETQ. This CDR3 has 17 residues.

This rearrangement joins TRBV11-3 to TRBJ2-3; 8 bases map to TRBD2. Trimming removed 5 bases from V and 4 bases from J; junction bases left unmatched: 5. The length of the CDR3 is 14 residues. CDR1 and CDR2 (germline): SGHNT, YENEEA. In nucleotides, the CDR3 is TGTGCCAGCAGCGACCGGGAGGGGTCAGATACGCAGTATTTT. It specifies CASSDREGSDTQYF.

The chain combines TRBV5-1 with TRBJ2-1, with TRBD2 matching over 10 bases. Germline V gene lookup returns CDR1 SGHRS and CDR2 YFSETQ. The CDR3 is 14 amino acids. V lost 4 bases and J lost 6; bases outside the gene matches: 4. The CDR3: CASSAGLAANEQFF. For the CDR3, the DNA is TGCGCCAGCAGCGCAGGACTAGCGGCCAATGAGCAGTTCTTC.

This chain connects TRBV6-5 to TRBJ1-2, with D possibly TRBD1 on 5 matching bases. Germline V gives CDR1 MNHEY, CDR2 SVGAGI. CDR3 length: 13 residues. V shed 2 bases and J shed 4 bases, with 8 bases lying between them. The DNA for the CDR3 is TGTGCCAGCAGTTACGGGGCAGGCTATGGCTACACCTTC. It specifies CASSYGAGYGYTF.

This clone has more than one count but fewer than ten. This chain connects TRBV6-5 to TRBJ2-7; 9 bases line up with TRBD2. CDR3 length: 14 residues. Germline V lookup: CDR1 MNHEY, CDR2 SVGAGI. With 4 bases clipped from V and 2 bases from J, the junction kept 3 bases outside the gene matches. CDR3 nucleotide sequence: TGTGCCAGCAGTTCCGGCGGGAGGGCCTACGAGCAGTACTTC. Translated: CASSSGGRAYEQYF.

The V and J genes are TRBV18 and TRBJ2-3; 14 nucleotides agree with TRBD2. Per the germline V gene, CDR1 is KGHSH and CDR2 is LQKENI. This CDR3 is 16 amino acids long. After removal of 2 bases from V and 4 bases from J, the junction contained 2 bases not matched to a gene. The CDR3 bases are TGTGCCAGCTCACCAAGACTAGCGGGAGGGGCAGATACGCAGTATTTT. Amino acid sequence: CASSPRLAGGADTQYF.

The chain links TRBV30 to TRBJ1-2; D is possibly TRBD1 (5 bases). Per germline, CDR1 GTSNPN and CDR2 SVGIG (reference sequence). The CDR3 runs 11 residues. CDR3 residues: CVGRGIGTYTF. The CDR3 bases are TGTGTGGGGCGGGGAATCGGAACCTACACCTTC. Combining the CDR3 with reference TRBV30 and TRBJ1-2 gives the whole variable domain SQTIHQWPATLVQPVGSPLSLECTVEGTSNPNLYWYRQAAGRGLQLLFYSVGIGQISSEVPQNLSASRPQDRQFILSSKKLLLSDSGFYLCVGRGIGTYTFGSGTRLTVV.

This chain joins TRBV10-3 and TRBJ2-7, with TRBD1 matching 8 bases. The CDR3 totals 14 residues. Germline CDR1 and CDR2: ENHRY and SYGVKD. The J segment lost 2 bases and the V segment lost 4 bases, leaving 4 bases of the junction unmatched. The CDR3 is CAISGGQATYEQYF. CDR3 bases: TGTGCCATCAGTGGGGGACAGGCCACCTACGAGCAGTACTTC.

The table lists this clone with a count of one. The chain uses TRBV11-2 and TRBJ2-2; 9 bases line up with TRBD1. CDR1 is SGHAT, CDR2 FQNNGV, per germline. V lost 2 bases, J lost 8 bases, and 18 bases stayed unmatched. The CDR3 has 19 amino acids. The CDR3 loop is CASSLRGAPGQGLIGELFF. CDR3 nucleotide sequence: TGTGCCAGCAGCTTAAGGGGGGCCCCGGGACAGGGATTAATTGGGGAGCTGTTTTTT.

For this clone: An end of the junction differs from the germline gene, which may be a read error. This CDR3 reads CASSLEREGRQFF. The CDR3 DNA reads as TGTGCTAGCAGCTTAGAGCGGGAGGGCCGTCAGTTCTTC. The J gene is TRBJ2-1, the V gene TRBV7-7, with 10 bases aligning to TRBD2. CDR1 is SSHAT and CDR2 is FNYEAQ in the germline V gene (reference sequence). The CDR3 runs 13 residues.

In this sample, this clone turned up a few times. The chain uses TRBV4-3 and TRBJ1-6; 7 bases are a match to TRBD1. V lost 2 bases, J lost 5 bases, and 3 bases stayed unmatched. The length of the CDR3 is 15 residues. Germline CDR1 reads LGHNA; CDR2 reads YSLEER. The CDR3 bases are TGCGCCAGCAGCCAACCGGGGACAGATAATTCACCCCTCCACTTT. This encodes CASSQPGTDNSPLHF.

The chain recombines TRBV5-1 with TRBJ2-3; D might be TRBD1 (5 bases). Germline V gene data show CDR1 as SGHRS and CDR2 as YFSETQ. Between the trimmed V and J ends, which lost 0 bases and 1 base, there was a span of 12 bases. This CDR3 is 16 amino acids long. For the CDR3, the DNA is TGCGCCAGCAGCTTGGTGCCCGGACAAGGCACAGATACGCAGTATTTT. The encoded protein is CASSLVPGQGTDTQYF.

This clone was picked up a small number of times. This sequence joins TRBV28 and TRBJ1-4, with 8 bases lining up with TRBD1. Germline V gives CDR1 MDHEN, CDR2 SYDVKM. CDR3 size: 16 residues. The J segment lost 8 bases and the V segment lost 5 bases, leaving 13 bases of the junction unmatched. The CDR3 DNA reads as TGTGCCAGCAGTCGAACCCGGACAGGGCTCAGAGAAAAACTGTTTTTT. It encodes CASSRTRTGLREKLFF.

The CDR3 spells CASSRVGAFSGANVLTF. The CDR3 DNA sequence: TGTGCCAGCAGCCGAGTGGGGGCCTTCTCTGGGGCCAACGTCCTGACTTTC. The chain couples TRBV7-9 to TRBJ2-6, with D perhaps TRBD1 (6 bases). The CDR3 loop spans 17 amino acids. Trimming took 5 bases from V and 0 from J, leaving 14 bases between them. Germline V gene lookup returns CDR1 SEHNR and CDR2 FQNEAQ (reference sequence). Combining the CDR3 with reference TRBV7-9 and TRBJ2-6 gives the whole variable domain DTGVSQNPRHKITKRGQNVTFRCDPISEHNRLYWYRQTLGQGPEFLTYFQNEAQLEKSRLLSDRFSAERPKGSFSTLEIQRTEQGDSAMYLCASSRVGAFSGANVLTFGAGSRLTVL.

V and J are TRBV7-9 and TRBJ1-4; D is possibly TRBD1 (6 bases). CDR1 SEHNR and CDR2 FQNEAQ come from the germline V gene (reference sequence). The CDR3 totals 14 residues. Trimming took off 4 bases at V and 5 bases at J, with 11 bases between the two ends. The CDR3 here is CASSSDSWNEKLFF. In nucleotides, the CDR3 is TGTGCCAGCAGCTCGGACAGCTGGAATGAAAAACTGTTTTTT.

This chain connects TRBV5-1 to TRBJ2-1, with TRBD1 as a possible D gene (5 bases). The CDR3 is 16 residues long. Trimming took off 0 bases at V and 3 bases at J, with 13 bases between the two ends. Germline CDR1 is SGHRS and CDR2 is YFSETQ. The CDR3 sequence: CASSLAHLRGYNEQFF. The CDR3 DNA follows: TGCGCCAGCAGCTTGGCACATCTAAGGGGCTACAATGAGCAGTTCTTC.

This clone has only one observation. In DNA, the CDR3 is TGTGCCAGCCAGACCCTAGGGAGCTACGAGCAGTACTTC. Protein: CASQTLGSYEQYF. The J gene is TRBJ2-7, the V gene TRBV27; weak D call: TRBD2 (5 bases). CDR1 and CDR2 (germline): MNHEY, SMNVEV (reference sequence). V dropped 8 bases and J dropped 3 bases, with 14 bases sitting between them. The CDR3 extends over 13 amino acids.

The J gene is TRBJ2-7, the V gene TRBV5-8, with a weak D call TRBD2 (5 bases). V shed 3 bases and J shed 3 bases, with 31 bases lying between them. CDR1 is SGHTS and CDR2 is YDEGEE in the germline V gene. This CDR3 region has 20 residues. The CDR3 spells CASSWKGRLGDSRKGYEQYF. The CDR3 DNA is TGTGCCAGCAGCTGGAAAGGTCGTCTCGGGGATAGCCGTAAGGGCTACGAGCAGTACTTC.

The chain recombines TRBV5-1 with TRBJ2-3; D uncertain. The CDR3 has 14 residues. CDR1 is SGHRS and CDR2 is YFSETQ in the germline V gene. V shed 3 bases and J shed 5 bases, with 13 bases lying between them. This CDR3 reads CASSSRSLGDTQYF. For the CDR3, the DNA is TGCGCCAGCAGCTCGAGATCCCTAGGAGATACGCAGTATTTT.

This chain uses TRBV29-1 with TRBJ2-7; 13 nucleotides line up with TRBD2. Germline loops: CDR1 SQVTM, CDR2 ANQGSEA. There are 15 residues in the CDR3. The trim removed 5 bases at V and 3 bases at J, leaving 7 bases unmatched. In nucleotides, the CDR3 is TGCAGCGTTAGCCCGGGACTAGCGGGGTTCTACGAGCAGTACTTC. Its translation is CSVSPGLAGFYEQYF.